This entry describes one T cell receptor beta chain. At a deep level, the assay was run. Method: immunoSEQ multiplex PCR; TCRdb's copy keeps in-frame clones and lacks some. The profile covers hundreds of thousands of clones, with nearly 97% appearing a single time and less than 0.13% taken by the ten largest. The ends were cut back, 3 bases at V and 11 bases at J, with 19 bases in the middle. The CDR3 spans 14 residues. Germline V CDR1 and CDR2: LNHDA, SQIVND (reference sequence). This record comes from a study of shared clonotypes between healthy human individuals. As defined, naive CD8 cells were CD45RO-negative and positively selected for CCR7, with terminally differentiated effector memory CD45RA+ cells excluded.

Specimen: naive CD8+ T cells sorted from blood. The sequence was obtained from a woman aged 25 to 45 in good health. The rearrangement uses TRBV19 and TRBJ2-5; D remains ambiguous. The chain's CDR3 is CASSIRSVPTQQYF. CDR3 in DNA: TGTGCCAGTAGTATTAGGAGCGTCCCGACTCAGCAGTACTTC.